This TCR beta chain was identified during a study of shared clonotypes between healthy human individuals. The CDR3 covers 15 residues. Germline trimming cut 0 bases from V and 4 bases from J; bases unmatched to any gene: 8. From germline, CDR1 is GTSNPN and CDR2 SVGIG (reference sequence). Generated by immunoSEQ multiplex PCR, the TCRdb table keeps only in-frame clones and is missing some. The sample has roughly 2.6 million clones, approximately 94% seen once; the top ten hold 0.13% to 0.15%. The investigators split CD4+ cells into a CD45RA+ naive subset and a CD45RA-negative memory subset. The TCR was taken from a man between 18 and 29 years old in good health. The sequencing sample was made of naive CD4+ T cells sorted from blood. The subset was: CD45RA+ positively selected. V is TRBV30 and J is TRBJ2-7; 8 positions agree with TRBD1. The DNA of the CDR3 is TGTGCCTGGAGTGTACTTCGGACAGGGAAATACGAGCAGTACTTC. Residues: CAWSVLRTGKYEQYF.